The 2 T cell receptor beta chains listed next were all sequenced from one sample in a study of post-analysis software for immune sequencing data. Whole-study findings and limits: Among roughly five TRBV segments more frequent in patients than controls were TRBV5-6, TRBV5-1 and TRBV20-1.

These receptors are not linked to any known antigen. The authors incorporated unique molecular identifiers into the TCR beta cDNA libraries. TCRdb analysed the PCR reads with MiXCR anew, one entry per CDR3 protein. The data contain around 400,000 distinct CDR3 sequences, approximately 33% of them singletons. The material sequenced was blood. The receptors were gathered from a girl aged 5-17 years with multiple sclerosis.

The chain joins TRBV20-1 to TRBJ2-1, with 7 positions matching TRBD1. J was trimmed by 7 bases and V by 3 bases; bases with no gene match: 9. Looked up from germline, CDR1 is DFQATT and CDR2 is SNEGSKA (reference sequence). The CDR3 covers 14 residues. As DNA, the CDR3 is TGCAGTGCTAGCCGGGACAGAGTCTTGAATGAGCAGTTCTTC. Protein sequence: CSASRDRVLNEQFF.

The chain employs TRBV5-5 and TRBJ2-6; tentatively, D is TRBD1 (6 bases). This CDR3 is 18 amino acids long. The germline V gene has CDR1 SGHKS and CDR2 YYEKEE (reference sequence). Trimming took 4 bases from V and 5 from J, leaving 22 bases between them. CDR3 sequence reads: CASSPEQISGAWANVLTF. CDR3 nucleotide sequence: TGTGCCAGCAGCCCTGAACAAATCTCAGGGGCTTGGGCCAACGTCCTGACTTTC.